This entry concerns a single T cell receptor beta chain. No antigen is known for it. These data come from a study of long-term antiretroviral therapy in people with HIV. Treatment locations for all participants with HIV were in the United States. The cryopreserved samples used held 1-10 million PBMC prior to extraction of DNA. The authors ran the immunoSEQ assay, v3.0, at survey level. TCRdb's table, derived via immunoSEQ multiplex PCR, lists solely in-frame clones and lacks some. The repertoire holds about 35,000 clones, with over 75% as singletons. From germline, CDR1 is SGHKS and CDR2 YYEKEE (reference sequence). CDR3 length: 15 amino acids. V lost 2 bases, J lost 5 bases, and 17 bases lay in between. Broader study findings: Blood dating 2004 to 2017 may reflect older ART regimens.

The chain combines TRBV5-5 with TRBJ2-7; maybe TRBD1 (6 bases). This TCR derives from a man in his late teens or twenties with HIV. This specimen was unsorted PBMCs, taken 2.2 years after starting antiretroviral therapy. Here the CDR3 DNA reads TGTGCCAGCAGCTTTTTGTTTCTGGGGGCTGACGAGCAGTACTTC. This sequence encodes CASSFLFLGADEQYF. The complete variable domain, with remaining parts taken from reference TRBV5-5 and TRBJ2-7, reads DAGVTQSPTHLIKTRGQQVTLRCSPISGHKSVSWYQQVLGQGPQFIFQYYEKEERGRGNFPDRFSARQFPNYSSELNVNALLLGDSALYLCASSFLFLGADEQYFGPGTRLTVT.